Listed below are T cell receptor beta chains from one sample, sequenced in a study of quantifying T cell responses using KT2 cells. TCRdb re-called the UMI-ligation and nested PCR reads with MiXCR, one entry per CDR3 protein. The repertoire holds over 25,000 distinct CDR3 sequences, with 10% as singletons. Sequenced input: PBMCs spiked with cells of the T cell clone KT2. Receptor source: a human donor. Both conserved end residues are part of each CDR3. Each record gives: D gene, J gene, clone size, V gene, CDR3 protein, CDR3 DNA. A D gene is named only where the DNA matches it firmly. Clone size, where shown, is once, few, many, or a class for clones that have expanded.

-	TRBJ1-6	-	TRBV27	CASSSLGSPLHF	TGTGCCAGCAGTTCGTTGGGTTCACCCCTCCACTTT
TRBD1	TRBJ1-5	many	TRBV6-6	CASLRDRANQPQHF	TGTGCCAGCCTCCGGGACAGGGCTAATCAGCCCCAGCATTTT
TRBD2	TRBJ2-3	few	TRBV27	CASSFIAGPDTQYF	TGTGCCAGCAGTTTCATAGCGGGGCCAGATACGCAGTATTTT
-	TRBJ2-7	-	TRBV7-9	CASSLALDPPYEQYF	TGTGCCAGCAGCTTAGCACTAGATCCCCCCTACGAGCAGTACTTC
TRBD2	TRBJ2-2	-	TRBV7-9	CASSLASGPTGELFF	TGTGCCAGCAGCCTCGCTAGCGGACCAACCGGGGAGCTGTTTTTT
TRBD2	TRBJ2-3	-	TRBV6-2/TRBV6-3	CASSLTGGPSDTQYF	TGTGCCAGCAGTTTGACGGGAGGGCCCTCAGATACGCAGTATTTT
-	TRBJ1-5	many	TRBV6-5	CATFHQPQHF	TGTGCCACCTTCCATCAGCCCCAGCATTTT
TRBD1	TRBJ2-1	-	TRBV11-2	CASSLGETGTGRFF	TGTGCCAGCAGCTTAGGGGAGACGGGGACAGGTCGGTTCTTC
-	TRBJ1-1	many	TRBV11-2	CASSQQGGTEAFF	TGTGCCAGCAGCCAACAGGGAGGCACTGAAGCTTTCTTT
-	TRBJ1-5	few	TRBV29-1	CSVDNRGASQPQHF	TGCAGCGTTGACAATCGGGGGGCAAGTCAGCCCCAGCATTTT
TRBD1	TRBJ1-5	many	TRBV6-5	CASSAGTGGGNQPQHF	TGTGCCAGCAGTGCCGGGACAGGGGGCGGCAATCAGCCCCAGCATTTT
-	TRBJ2-3	-	TRBV20-1	CSAGATGTSSTDTQYF	TGCAGTGCTGGGGCGACAGGAACTTCTAGCACAGATACGCAGTATTTT
-	TRBJ2-6	medium-sized	TRBV6-2/TRBV6-3	CASSYRDSGANVLTF	TGTGCCAGCAGTTACCGGGACTCTGGGGCCAACGTCCTGACTTTC
-	TRBJ2-7	few	TRBV21-1	CASSKVETGFSYEQYF	TGTGCCAGCAGCAAAGTAGAGACAGGATTCTCCTACGAGCAGTACTTC
-	TRBJ2-2	once	TRBV7-7	CASSLNKGTGELFF	TGTGCCAGCAGCTTGAACAAGGGCACCGGGGAGCTGTTTTTT
-	TRBJ1-4	-	TRBV4-1	CASRQMGHLPATNEKLFF	TGCGCCAGCAGACAAATGGGACATCTCCCTGCAACTAATGAAAAACTGTTTTTT
TRBD2	TRBJ2-1	many	TRBV13	CASSSMTSGRRNEQFF	TGTGCCAGCAGCTCGATGACTAGCGGGAGGAGGAATGAGCAGTTCTTC
TRBD1	TRBJ1-1	-	TRBV7-9	CASSFGQGLNTEAFF	TGTGCCAGCAGCTTCGGACAGGGGCTGAACACTGAAGCTTTCTTT
TRBD1	TRBJ1-1	many	TRBV7-9	CASTRTGAVTEAFF	TGTGCCAGCACCAGGACAGGGGCGGTCACTGAAGCTTTCTTT
-	TRBJ2-3	-	TRBV7-9	CASSFKTGQSDQYF	TGTGCCAGCAGCTTCAAAACTGGACAGTCTGACCAGTATTTT
-	TRBJ2-5	-	TRBV29-1	CSVERETQYF	TGCAGCGTTGAGCGGGAGACCCAGTACTTC
-	TRBJ1-2	many	TRBV19	CATSPNGQNYGYTF	TGTGCCACTTCCCCTAACGGACAGAACTATGGCTACACCTTC
-	TRBJ2-3	many	TRBV20-1	CSVRERHLGSDTQYF	TGCAGTGTGAGGGAGCGGCATCTGGGGTCTGATACGCAGTATTTT
-	TRBJ2-7	few	TRBV6-2/TRBV6-3	CASSLTGIRRYEQYF	TGTGCCAGCAGTTTAACCGGGATTCGCCGCTACGAGCAGTACTTC
-	TRBJ1-1	-	TRBV2	CASSEEGPKAEAFF	TGTGCCAGCAGTGAAGAGGGTCCCAAGGCTGAAGCTTTCTTT
-	TRBJ2-1	many	TRBV11-2	CASSSFYEQFF	TGTGCCAGCAGCTCCTTTTACGAGCAGTTCTTC
-	TRBJ2-5	-	TRBV6-5	CATTPDYEETQYF	TGTGCCACCACCCCCGACTACGAAGAGACCCAGTACTTC
TRBD1	TRBJ1-2	medium-sized	TRBV7-2	CASSLVGQGARGYTF	TGTGCCAGCAGCTTAGTGGGACAGGGGGCACGGGGCTACACCTTC
-	TRBJ2-5	-	TRBV2	CASSELGEETQYF	TGTGCCAGCAGTGAATTGGGTGAAGAGACCCAGTACTTC
-	TRBJ1-2	many	TRBV10-3	CAISSDSIYGYTF	TGTGCCATCAGTTCGGACAGCATCTATGGCTACACCTTC
TRBD1	TRBJ1-4	-	TRBV6-1	CAIQTVPGGGEKLFF	TGTGCCATCCAGACGGTTCCAGGGGGCGGTGAAAAACTGTTTTTT
-	TRBJ2-1	few	TRBV2	CASSEVVDEQFF	TGTGCCAGCAGTGAAGTAGTGGATGAGCAGTTCTTC
-	TRBJ1-2	-	TRBV12-3/TRBV12-4	CASSLRGASIYGYTF	TGTGCCAGCAGTTTAAGGGGGGCGTCGATCTATGGCTACACCTTC
-	TRBJ2-1	few	TRBV7-2	CASSFGGYVGEQFF	TGTGCCAGCAGCTTCGGCGGATACGTAGGTGAGCAGTTCTTC
TRBD2	TRBJ2-1	-	TRBV4-2	CASSQDSGGYNEQFF	TGTGCCAGCAGCCAAGATTCGGGAGGCTACAATGAGCAGTTCTTC
-	TRBJ2-7	few	TRBV7-2	CASSLATSSYEQYF	TGTGCCAGCAGCTTAGCCACCAGCTCCTACGAGCAGTACTTC
-	TRBJ2-7	many	TRBV6-6	CASSYSGRVIYEQYF	TGTGCCAGCAGTTACTCGGGTAGGGTTATTTACGAGCAGTACTTC
-	TRBJ1-5	few	TRBV12-3/TRBV12-4	CASSFAAYSNQPQHF	TGTGCCAGCAGTTTCGCGGCTTATAGCAATCAGCCCCAGCATTTT
-	TRBJ1-5	many	TRBV20-1	CSASRDGNQPQHF	TGCAGTGCTTCCCGGGACGGCAATCAGCCCCAGCATTTT
-	TRBJ2-3	-	TRBV25-1	CASSDFSDSTDTQYF	TGTGCCAGCAGTGACTTCAGCGATAGCACAGATACGCAGTATTTT
-	TRBJ2-3	few	TRBV7-6	CASSLTSADTQYF	TGTGCCAGCAGCTTAACTTCCGCAGATACGCAGTATTTT
TRBD1	TRBJ2-7	-	TRBV2	CASSEFGTGVQYF	TGTGCCAGCAGTGAGTTTGGGACAGGGGTGCAGTACTTC
-	TRBJ1-5	few	TRBV5-6	CASSFLALNDQPQHF	TGTGCCAGCAGCTTCTTAGCCCTAAACGATCAGCCCCAGCATTTT
-	TRBJ1-1	few	TRBV20-1	CSAYRVPEAFF	TGCAGTGCTTACAGGGTTCCTGAAGCTTTCTTT
-	TRBJ1-1	-	TRBV11-1	CASSTDPLGPGMNTEAFF	TGTGCCAGCAGCACGGATCCTTTGGGTCCGGGAATGAACACTGAAGCTTTCTTT
TRBD2	TRBJ2-1	many	TRBV12-3/TRBV12-4	CASSFRTSGSEQFF	TGTGCCAGCAGTTTTCGGACTAGCGGGAGTGAGCAGTTCTTC
-	TRBJ2-5	-	TRBV13	CASSTQTESIGGSQETQYF	TGTGCCAGCAGCACGCAGACGGAGAGTATTGGTGGATCCCAAGAGACCCAGTACTTC
-	TRBJ1-6	many	TRBV7-9	CASSRNNSPLHF	TGTGCCAGCAGTCGCAATAATTCACCCCTCCACTTT
-	TRBJ2-5	many	TRBV4-2	CASSPNLETKTQYF	TGTGCCAGCAGCCCAAATTTGGAAACAAAGACCCAGTACTTC
TRBD2	TRBJ2-7	few	TRBV7-2	CASSDSSGGPYEQYF	TGTGCCAGCAGTGATTCCAGCGGGGGGCCTTACGAGCAGTACTTC
-	TRBJ2-7	-	TRBV4-2	CASSREQSGSEQYF	TGTGCCAGCAGCCGGGAGCAAAGTGGGAGTGAGCAGTACTTC